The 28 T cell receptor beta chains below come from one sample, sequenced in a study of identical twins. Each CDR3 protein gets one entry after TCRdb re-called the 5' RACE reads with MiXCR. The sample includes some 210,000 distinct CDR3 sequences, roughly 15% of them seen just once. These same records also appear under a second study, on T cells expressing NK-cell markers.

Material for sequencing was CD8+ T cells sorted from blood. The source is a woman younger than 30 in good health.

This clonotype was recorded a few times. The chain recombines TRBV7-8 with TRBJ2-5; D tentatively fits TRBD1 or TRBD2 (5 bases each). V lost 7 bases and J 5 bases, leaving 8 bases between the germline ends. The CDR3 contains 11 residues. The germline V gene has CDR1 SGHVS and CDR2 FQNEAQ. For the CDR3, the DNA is TGTGCCAGCACCGGGGCGGAGACCCAGTACTTC. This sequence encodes CASTGAETQYF.

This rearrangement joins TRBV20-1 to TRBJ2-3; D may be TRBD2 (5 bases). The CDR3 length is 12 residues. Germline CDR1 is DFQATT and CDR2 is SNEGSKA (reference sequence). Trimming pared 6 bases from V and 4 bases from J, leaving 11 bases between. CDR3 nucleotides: TGCAGTGCCCCCGGACTCTCAGATACGCAGTATTTT. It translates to CSAPGLSDTQYF.

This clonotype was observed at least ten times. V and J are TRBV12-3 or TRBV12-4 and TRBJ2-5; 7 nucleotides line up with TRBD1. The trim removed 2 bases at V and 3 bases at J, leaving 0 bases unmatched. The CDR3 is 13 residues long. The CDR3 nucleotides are TGTGCCAGCAGTTTACAGGGGGAAGAGACCCAGTACTTC. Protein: CASSLQGEETQYF.

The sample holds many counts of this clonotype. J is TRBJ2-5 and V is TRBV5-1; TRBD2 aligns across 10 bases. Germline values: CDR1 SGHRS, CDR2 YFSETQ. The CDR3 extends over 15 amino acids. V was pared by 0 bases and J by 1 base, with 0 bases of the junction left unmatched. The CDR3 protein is CASSLGTSGQETQYF. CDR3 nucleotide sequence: TGCGCCAGCAGCTTGGGGACTAGCGGCCAAGAGACCCAGTACTTC.

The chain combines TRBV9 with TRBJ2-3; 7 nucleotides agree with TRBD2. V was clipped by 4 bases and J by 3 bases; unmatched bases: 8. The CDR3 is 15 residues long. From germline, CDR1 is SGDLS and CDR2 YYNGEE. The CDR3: CASSPRLAGTDTQYF. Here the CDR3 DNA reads TGTGCCAGCAGCCCCCGACTAGCCGGGACAGATACGCAGTATTTT.

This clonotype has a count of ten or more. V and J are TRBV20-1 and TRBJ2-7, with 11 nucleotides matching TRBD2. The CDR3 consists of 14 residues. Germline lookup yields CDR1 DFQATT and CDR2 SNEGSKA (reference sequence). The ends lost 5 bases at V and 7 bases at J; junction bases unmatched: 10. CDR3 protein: CSAPGLAGGREQYF. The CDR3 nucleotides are TGCAGTGCTCCCGGGCTAGCGGGGGGTCGGGAGCAGTACTTC.

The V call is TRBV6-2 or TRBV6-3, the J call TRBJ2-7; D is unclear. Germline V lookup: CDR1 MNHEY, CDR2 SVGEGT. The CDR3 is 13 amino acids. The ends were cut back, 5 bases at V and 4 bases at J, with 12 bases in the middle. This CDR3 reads CASSHFHGYEQYF. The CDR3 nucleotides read TGTGCCAGCAGTCACTTTCATGGGTACGAGCAGTACTTC.

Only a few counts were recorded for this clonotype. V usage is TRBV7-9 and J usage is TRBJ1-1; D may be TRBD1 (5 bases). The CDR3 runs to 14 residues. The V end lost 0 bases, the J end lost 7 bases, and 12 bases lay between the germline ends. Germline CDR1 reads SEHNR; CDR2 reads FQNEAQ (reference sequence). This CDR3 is CASSLAGGIVEAFF. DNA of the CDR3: TGTGCCAGCAGCTTAGCTGGGGGAATCGTTGAAGCTTTCTTT.

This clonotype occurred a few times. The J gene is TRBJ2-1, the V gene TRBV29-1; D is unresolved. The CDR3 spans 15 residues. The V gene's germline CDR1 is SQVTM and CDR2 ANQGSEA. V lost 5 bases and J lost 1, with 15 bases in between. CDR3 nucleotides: TGCAGCGTTCCGCCAGGCGAGAGGTCCTACAATGAGCAGTTCTTC. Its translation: CSVPPGERSYNEQFF.

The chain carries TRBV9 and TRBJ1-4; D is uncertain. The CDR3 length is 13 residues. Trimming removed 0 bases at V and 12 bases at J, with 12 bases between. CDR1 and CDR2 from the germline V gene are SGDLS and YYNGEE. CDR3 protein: CASSVDIRTELFF. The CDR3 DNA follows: TGTGCCAGCAGCGTAGATATCAGGACTGAACTGTTTTTT.

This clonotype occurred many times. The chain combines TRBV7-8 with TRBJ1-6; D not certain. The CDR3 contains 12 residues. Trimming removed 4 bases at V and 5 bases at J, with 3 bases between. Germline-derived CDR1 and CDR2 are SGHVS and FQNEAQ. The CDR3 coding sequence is TGTGCCAGCAGCTCAGATAATTCACCCCTCCACTTT. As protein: CASSSDNSPLHF.

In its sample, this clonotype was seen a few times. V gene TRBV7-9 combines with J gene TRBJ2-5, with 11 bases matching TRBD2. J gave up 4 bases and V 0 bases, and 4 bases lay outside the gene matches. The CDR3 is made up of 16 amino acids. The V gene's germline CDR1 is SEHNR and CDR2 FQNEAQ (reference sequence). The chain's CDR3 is CASSLALAGGGETQYF. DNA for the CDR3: TGTGCCAGCAGCTTAGCCCTAGCGGGAGGTGGAGAGACCCAGTACTTC.

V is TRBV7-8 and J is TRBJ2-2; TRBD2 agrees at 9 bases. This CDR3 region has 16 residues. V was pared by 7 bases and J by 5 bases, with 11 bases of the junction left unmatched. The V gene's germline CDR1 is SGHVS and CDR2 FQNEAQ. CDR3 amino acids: CASITEGLAGTGELFF. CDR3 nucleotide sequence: TGTGCCAGCATCACCGAGGGGCTAGCGGGGACCGGGGAGCTGTTTTTT.

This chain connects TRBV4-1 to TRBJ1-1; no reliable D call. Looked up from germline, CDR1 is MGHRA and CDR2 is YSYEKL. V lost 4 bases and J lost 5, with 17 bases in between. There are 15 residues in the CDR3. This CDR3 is CASSPESMGGTEAFF. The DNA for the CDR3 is TGCGCCAGCAGCCCCGAGTCTATGGGTGGGACTGAAGCTTTCTTT.

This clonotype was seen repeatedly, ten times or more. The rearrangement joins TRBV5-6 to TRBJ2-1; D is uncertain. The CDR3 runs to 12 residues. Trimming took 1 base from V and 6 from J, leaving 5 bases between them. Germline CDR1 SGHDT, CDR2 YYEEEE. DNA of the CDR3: TGTGCCAGCAGCTTGACCTCCAATGAGCAGTTCTTC. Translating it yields CASSLTSNEQFF. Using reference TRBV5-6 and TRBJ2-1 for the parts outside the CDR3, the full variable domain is DAGVTQSPTHLIKTRGQQVTLRCSPKSGHDTVSWYQQALGQGPQFIFQYYEEEERQRGNFPDRFSGHQFPNYSSELNVNALLLGDSALYLCASSLTSNEQFFGPGTRLTVL.

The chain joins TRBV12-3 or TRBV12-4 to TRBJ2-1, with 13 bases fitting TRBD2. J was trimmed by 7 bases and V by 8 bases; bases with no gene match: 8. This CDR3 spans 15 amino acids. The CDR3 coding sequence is TGTGCCAGCGTCCCCGGACTAGCGGGAGAGAATGAGCAGTTCTTC. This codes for CASVPGLAGENEQFF.

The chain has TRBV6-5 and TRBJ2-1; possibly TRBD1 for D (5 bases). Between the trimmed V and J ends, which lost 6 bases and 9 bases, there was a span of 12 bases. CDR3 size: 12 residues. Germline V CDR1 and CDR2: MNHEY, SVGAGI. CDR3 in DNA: TGTGCCAGCAGCCCAGGGATTGGTGAGCAGTTCTTC. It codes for CASSPGIGEQFF.

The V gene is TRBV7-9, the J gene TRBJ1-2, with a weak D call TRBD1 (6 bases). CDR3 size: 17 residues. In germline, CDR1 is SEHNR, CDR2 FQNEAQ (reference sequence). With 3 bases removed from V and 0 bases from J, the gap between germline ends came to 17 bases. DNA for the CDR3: TGTGCCAGCAGCTTGCCCCCGGGACATTTGACTAACTATGGCTACACCTTC. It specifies CASSLPPGHLTNYGYTF.

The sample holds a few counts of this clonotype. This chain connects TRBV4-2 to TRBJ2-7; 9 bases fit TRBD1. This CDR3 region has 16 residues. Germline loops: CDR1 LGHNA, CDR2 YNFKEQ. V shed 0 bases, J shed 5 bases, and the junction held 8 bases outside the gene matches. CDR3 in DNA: TGTGCCAGCAGCCAAGATATCAACAGGGGGCTCGACGAGCAGTACTTC. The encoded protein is CASSQDINRGLDEQYF.

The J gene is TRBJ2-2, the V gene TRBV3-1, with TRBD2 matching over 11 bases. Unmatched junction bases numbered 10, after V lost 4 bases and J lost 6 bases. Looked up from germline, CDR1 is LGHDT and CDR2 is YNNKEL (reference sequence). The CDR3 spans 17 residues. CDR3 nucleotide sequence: TGTGCCAGCAGCCCCCTGACTAGCGGGACTCTCCCCGGGGAGCTGTTTTTT. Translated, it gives CASSPLTSGTLPGELFF.

The CDR3 bases are TGTGCCAGCAGCCCGTACGGGGATACGCAGTATTTT. This sequence encodes CASSPYGDTQYF. The genes are TRBV6-2 or TRBV6-3 and TRBJ2-3; no clear D gene. The length of the CDR3 is 12 residues. Germline values: CDR1 MNHEY, CDR2 SVGEGT. The V end was cut by 6 bases, the J end by 6 bases, with 10 bases between.

In nucleotides, the CDR3 is TGTGCCAGCAGCCTCTACGGCCGCAGTGGCTACACCTTC. Amino acid sequence: CASSLYGRSGYTF. J is TRBJ1-2 and V is TRBV3-1; no firm D call. From germline, CDR1 is LGHDT and CDR2 YNNKEL (reference sequence). V was shortened by 4 bases and J by 7 bases, with 13 bases between the two germline ends. The CDR3 runs 13 residues. The variable domain in full, with the rest retrieved from reference TRBV3-1 and TRBJ1-2, is DTAVSQTPKYLVTQMGNDKSIKCEQNLGHDTMYWYKQDSKKFLKIMFSYNNKELIINETVPNRFSPKSPDKAHLNLHINSLELGDSAVYFCASSLYGRSGYTFGSGTRLTVV.

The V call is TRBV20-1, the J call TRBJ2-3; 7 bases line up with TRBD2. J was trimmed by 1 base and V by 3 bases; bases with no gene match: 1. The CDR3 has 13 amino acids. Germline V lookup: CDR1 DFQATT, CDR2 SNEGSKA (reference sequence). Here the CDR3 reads CSASRGGTDTQYF. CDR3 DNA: TGCAGTGCTAGCCGGGGGGGCACAGATACGCAGTATTTT.

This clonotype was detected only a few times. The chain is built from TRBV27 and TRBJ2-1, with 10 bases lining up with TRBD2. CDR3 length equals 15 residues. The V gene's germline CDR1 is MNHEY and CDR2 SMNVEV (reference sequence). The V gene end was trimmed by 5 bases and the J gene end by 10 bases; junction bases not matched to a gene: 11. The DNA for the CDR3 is TGTGCCAGCAGTCCCGCTAGCGGGAGTACACGCGAGCAGTTCTTC. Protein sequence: CASSPASGSTREQFF.

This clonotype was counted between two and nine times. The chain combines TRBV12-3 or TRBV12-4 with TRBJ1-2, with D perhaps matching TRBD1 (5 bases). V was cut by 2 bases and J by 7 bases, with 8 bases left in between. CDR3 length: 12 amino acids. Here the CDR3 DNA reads TGTGCCAGCAGTTTAAAGGGGTTTGGCTACACCTTC. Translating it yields CASSLKGFGYTF.

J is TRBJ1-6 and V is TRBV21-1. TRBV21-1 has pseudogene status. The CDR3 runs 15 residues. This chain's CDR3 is CASSKARPVGSPLHF. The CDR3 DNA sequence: TGTGCCAGCAGCAAAGCGAGACCCGTAGGTTCACCCCTCCACTTT.

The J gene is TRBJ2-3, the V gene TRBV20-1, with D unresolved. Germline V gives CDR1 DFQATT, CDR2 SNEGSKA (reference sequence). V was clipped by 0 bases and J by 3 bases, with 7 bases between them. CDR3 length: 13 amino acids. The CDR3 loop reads CSARETETDTQYF. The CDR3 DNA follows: TGCAGTGCTAGAGAAACAGAGACAGATACGCAGTATTTT.

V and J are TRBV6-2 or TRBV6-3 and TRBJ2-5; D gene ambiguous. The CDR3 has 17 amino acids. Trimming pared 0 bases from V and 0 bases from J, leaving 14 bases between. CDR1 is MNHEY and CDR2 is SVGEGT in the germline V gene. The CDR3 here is CASSYSVPHYNQETQYF. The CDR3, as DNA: TGTGCCAGCAGTTACTCGGTTCCACACTATAACCAAGAGACCCAGTACTTC.